This TCR beta chain was found in a study of T cell repertoires in cytomegalovirus infection. V was shortened by 5 bases and J by 0 bases, with 13 bases between the two germline ends. CDR1 is SEHNR, CDR2 FQNEAQ, per germline (reference sequence). The CDR3 contains 16 residues. A remark on this clonotype: As yet, its antigen is unknown.

One entry per CDR3 protein results from TCRdb running MiXCR on the reads. The top ten hold about an eighth of the sample, which has roughly 920,000 distinct CDR3 sequences, around 32% seen once. The rearrangement links TRBV7-9 to TRBJ1-4; D may be TRBD1 (6 bases). Sequencing was performed on cultured CD8+ T cells from PBMCs, taken from culture after CMV antigen stimulation. The receptor was isolated from a human donor in good health (CMV status not recorded). Some clones in this sample may be carry-over from other donors' samples. The CDR3 region is CASSKQRTATNEKLFF. The CDR3 bases are TGTGCCAGCAGCAAACAACGGACAGCAACTAATGAAAAACTGTTTTTT.